The present entry profiles one T cell receptor (beta chain) with its context. A junction boundary mismatches the germline segment, possibly from a read error. This sample's RNA came from whole unsorted tissue. Newly diagnosed lung cancer patients had thoracic surgery in China, August–late 2014, without prior chemotherapy. The CDR3 contains 14 residues. Germline V CDR1 and CDR2: KGHDR, SFDVKD. The library came from three nested PCR rounds adapted from ARM-PCR protocols. TCRdb re-called the multiplex PCR reads with MiXCR, one entry per CDR3 protein. This table holds tens of thousands of distinct CDR3 sequences, roughly 56% found once. The source of the sample is a study of tumor and adjacent non-tumor tissue in lung cancer.

Specimen: lung tumor tissue. This TCR was sampled from a man over 45 with non-small cell lung cancer. J is TRBJ2-2 and V is TRBV24-1, with 8 bases lining up with TRBD1. CDR3 in amino acids: CATSGNRGTGELSF. Written as DNA, the CDR3 is TGTGCCACCAGCGGAAACAGGGGGACCGGGGAGCTGTCATTT.